Listed below are T cell receptor beta chains from one sample, sequenced in a study of Ad26.COV2.S vaccination and SARS-CoV-2 variants. Sequenced by immunoSEQ multiplex PCR; TCRdb stores in-frame clones only, minus some. Seen here are 440,000 or so clones, about 92% observed once, and the top ten hold 1.5% to 2%. The sample here was peripheral blood, taken in a trial of Ad26.COV2.S vaccine versus placebo. The origin of the receptors is a person aged 18-60 years who received the Ad26.COV2.S COVID-19 vaccine or a placebo. Each CDR3 is given with its conserved first and last residue. Fields, in order: D gene, clone size, V gene, J gene, CDR3 length, CDR3 DNA, CDR3 protein. The D gene is left open where the match is weak. Only part of the rows carry a size: once, few, many, or a class if the clone is expanded.

.	few	TRBV11-2	TRBJ2-1	12	TGTGCCAGCAGAGGTAGGGGGAATGAGCAGTTCTTC	CASRGRGNEQFF
TRBD1	.	TRBV25-1	TRBJ2-2	14	TGTGCCAGCAGCTGGACGCAGGGGGCCGGGGAGCTGTTTTTT	CASSWTQGAGELFF
.	.	TRBV30	TRBJ1-2	13	TGTGCCTGGACCCATTTGGGCCTGGATGGCTACACCTTC	CAWTHLGLDGYTF
.	few	TRBV7-6	TRBJ1-4	16	TGTGCCAGCAGCTCCACACCAGGGGCCCGGGGTGAAAAACTGTTTTTT	CASSSTPGARGEKLFF
TRBD1	.	TRBV24-1	TRBJ1-5	13	TGTGCCACCAGTGGGACAGGGAATCAGCCCCAGCATTTT	CATSGTGNQPQHF
.	.	TRBV28	TRBJ2-1	11	TGTGCCAGCAGTTTCGGCGTCGAGCAGTTCTTC	CASSFGVEQFF
.	once	TRBV7-6	TRBJ2-2	14	TGTGCCAGCAGCCAGATTAGCGACCCCGGGGAGCTGTTTTTT	CASSQISDPGELFF
TRBD1	.	TRBV4-3	TRBJ1-2	16	TGCGCCAGCAGCCAACAGCTACCGGGACAGGGCTATGGCTACACCTTC	CASSQQLPGQGYGYTF
.	.	TRBV3-1/TRBV3-2	TRBJ1-4	13	TGTGCCAGCAGCCACCAGGGTAGGGAGAAACTGTTTTTT	CASSHQGREKLFF
.	.	TRBV28	TRBJ1-1	13	TGTGCCAGCAGACAGGGAGGATTGACTGAAGCTTTCTTT	CASRQGGLTEAFF
.	.	TRBV30	TRBJ1-6	13	TGTGCCTGGGCCCGGGACGGTCATTCACCCCTCCACTTT	CAWARDGHSPLHF
.	.	TRBV18	TRBJ1-1	15	TGTGCCAGCTCTCTAGGAGGACAGAGGAACACTGAAGCTTTCTTT	CASSLGGQRNTEAFF
TRBD1	.	TRBV24-1	TRBJ1-2	16	TGTGCCACCAGTGACCCGGGGACAGGATCGACCTATGGCTACACCTTC	CATSDPGTGSTYGYTF
.	.	TRBV6-1	TRBJ1-1	14	TGTGCCAGCAGTGATCTGGGTCCCAACACTGAAGCTTTCTTT	CASSDLGPNTEAFF
.	.	TRBV5-8	TRBJ1-3	15	TGTGCCAGCAGCTTGGCGGTAATTTCTGGAAACACCATATATTTT	CASSLAVISGNTIYF
TRBD1	.	TRBV7-8	TRBJ1-2	14	TGTGCCAGCAGCCCCCCGAACAGGGGCCCTGGCTACACCTTC	CASSPPNRGPGYTF
TRBD1	.	TRBV5-4	TRBJ1-2	13	TGTGCCAGCAGCTTGGGACAGGGATTTGGCTACACCTTC	CASSLGQGFGYTF
.	.	TRBV9	TRBJ1-1	14	TGTGCCAGCAGCATACAGGTGTCGAACACTGAAGCTTTCTTT	CASSIQVSNTEAFF
TRBD2	.	TRBV7-8	TRBJ2-7	15	TGTGCCAGCAGCTTAGTAGCGGGGGGGTCCTACGAGCAGTACTTC	CASSLVAGGSYEQYF
.	.	TRBV6-2/TRBV6-3	TRBJ2-1	15	TGTGCCAGCAGTTACTCGACGACAGGCTACAATGAGCAGTTCTTC	CASSYSTTGYNEQFF
.	.	TRBV2	TRBJ1-3	15	TGTGCCACATCCCAGGGCCCCTACTCTGGAAACACCATATATTTT	CATSQGPYSGNTIYF
.	.	TRBV5-5	TRBJ1-1	13	TGTGCCAGCAGCTTGGAAGAGAACACTGAAGCTTTCTTT	CASSLEENTEAFF
.	.	TRBV7-8	TRBJ2-2	13	TGTGCCAGCAGCTTAGTTAGGTCCGGGGAGCTGTTTTTT	CASSLVRSGELFF
.	.	TRBV28	TRBJ2-7	12	TGTGCCAGCAGTTTTGATTACTACGAGCAGTACTTC	CASSFDYYEQYF
.	.	TRBV19	TRBJ1-1	13	TGTGCCAGTAGTATCGGGGATAACACTGAAGCTTTCTTT	CASSIGDNTEAFF
TRBD1	once	TRBV4-3	TRBJ2-7	16	TGCGCCAGCAGCCAACTTGTCGGGACAGGGGGCGGCGAGCAGTACTTC	CASSQLVGTGGGEQYF
.	.	TRBV25-1	TRBJ2-1	13	TGTGCCAGCAGCGCCGGCAGGAACAATGAGCAGTTCTTC	CASSAGRNNEQFF
.	.	TRBV27	TRBJ2-5	11	TGTGCCAGCAGTTTGGGTGAGACCCAGTACTTC	CASSLGETQYF
.	.	TRBV9	TRBJ1-1	14	TGTGCCAGCAGCGCCCTGTACCCCAACACTGAAGCTTTCTTT	CASSALYPNTEAFF
.	.	TRBV10-1	TRBJ2-3	10	TGCGCCAGCGGGGCAGATACGCAGTATTTT	CASGADTQYF
TRBD2	.	TRBV19	TRBJ2-2	15	TGTGCCAGTAGTAAAGGGACTAGCAACACCGGGGAGCTGTTTTTT	CASSKGTSNTGELFF